Below, one T cell receptor beta chain is given with its context. TCRdb keeps only in-frame clones here, not all; method: immunoSEQ multiplex PCR. Of around 200,000 clones listed, roughly 91% were seen once; the top ten hold approximately 1.5%. After removal of 4 bases from V and 11 bases from J, the junction contained 9 bases not matched to a gene. Germline CDR1 is SGDLS and CDR2 is YYNGEE. This CDR3 has 15 residues. This specimen belongs to a study of control samples from healthy donors and cancer patients. This receptor was taken from a man younger than 30 in good health. The sequenced sample was blood. The V call is TRBV9, the J call TRBJ1-6, with 10 nucleotides matching TRBD1. The CDR3 is CASSLLDRGLAPLHF. The CDR3 DNA reads TGTGCCAGCAGCCTATTAGACAGGGGGCTGGCACCCCTCCACTTT.